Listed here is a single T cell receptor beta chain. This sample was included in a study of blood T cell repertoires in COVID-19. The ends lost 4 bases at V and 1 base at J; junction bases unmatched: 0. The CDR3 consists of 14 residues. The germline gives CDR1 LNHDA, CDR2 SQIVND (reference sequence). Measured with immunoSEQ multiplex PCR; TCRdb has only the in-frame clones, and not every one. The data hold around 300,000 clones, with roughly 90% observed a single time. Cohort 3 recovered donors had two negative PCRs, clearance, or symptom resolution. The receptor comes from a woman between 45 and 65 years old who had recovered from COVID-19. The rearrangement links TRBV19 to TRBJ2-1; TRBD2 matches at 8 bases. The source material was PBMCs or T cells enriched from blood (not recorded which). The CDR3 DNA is TGTGCCAGTAGTAGCGGGAGGTCCTACAATGAGCAGTTCTTC. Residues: CASSSGRSYNEQFF.